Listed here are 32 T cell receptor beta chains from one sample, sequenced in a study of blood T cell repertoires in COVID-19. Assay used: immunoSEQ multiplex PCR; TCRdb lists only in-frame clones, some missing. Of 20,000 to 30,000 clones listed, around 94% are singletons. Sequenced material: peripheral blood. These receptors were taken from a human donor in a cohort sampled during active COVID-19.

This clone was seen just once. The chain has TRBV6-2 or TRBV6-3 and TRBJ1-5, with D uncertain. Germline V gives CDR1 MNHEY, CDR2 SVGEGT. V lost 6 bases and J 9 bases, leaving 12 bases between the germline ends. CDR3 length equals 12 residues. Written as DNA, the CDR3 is TGTGCCAGCAGGTACCTTAGAGGGCCCCAGCATTTT. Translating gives CASRYLRGPQHF.

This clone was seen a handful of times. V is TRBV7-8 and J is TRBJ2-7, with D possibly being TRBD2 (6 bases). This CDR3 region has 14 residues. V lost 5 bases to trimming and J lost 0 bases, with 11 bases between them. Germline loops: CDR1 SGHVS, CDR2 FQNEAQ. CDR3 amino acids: CASSLTGSSYEQYF. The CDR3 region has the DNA TGTGCCAGCAGCCTTACCGGGAGCTCCTACGAGCAGTACTTC.

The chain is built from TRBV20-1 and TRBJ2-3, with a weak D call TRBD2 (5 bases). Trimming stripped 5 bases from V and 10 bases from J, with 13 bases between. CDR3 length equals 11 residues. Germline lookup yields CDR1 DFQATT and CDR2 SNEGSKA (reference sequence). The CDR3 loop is CSAERGWSQYF. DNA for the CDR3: TGCAGTGCTGAACGGGGTTGGTCGCAGTATTTT.

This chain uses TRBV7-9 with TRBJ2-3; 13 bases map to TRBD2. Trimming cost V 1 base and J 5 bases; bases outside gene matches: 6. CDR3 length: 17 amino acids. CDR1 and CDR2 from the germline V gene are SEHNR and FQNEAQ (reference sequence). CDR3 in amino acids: CASSLGQLAGGEDTQYF. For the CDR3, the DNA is TGTGCCAGCAGCTTAGGACAACTAGCGGGAGGGGAAGATACGCAGTATTTT.

The CDR3: CASSEGYTTDTQYF. The CDR3 DNA reads as TGTGCCAGCAGTGAAGGTTACACCACAGATACGCAGTATTTT. This sequence joins TRBV2 and TRBJ2-3; no reliable D call. CDR3 length: 14 residues. Germline V gene sequence: CDR1 SNHLY, CDR2 FYNNEI. V lost 1 base and J 2 bases, leaving 7 bases between the germline ends.

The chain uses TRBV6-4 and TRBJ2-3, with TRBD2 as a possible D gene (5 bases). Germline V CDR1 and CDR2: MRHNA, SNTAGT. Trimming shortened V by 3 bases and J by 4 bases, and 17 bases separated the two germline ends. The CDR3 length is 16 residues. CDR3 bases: TGTGCCAGCAGTGAGGTTTCCAGCGGCGATGCAGATACGCAGTATTTT. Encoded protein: CASSEVSSGDADTQYF.

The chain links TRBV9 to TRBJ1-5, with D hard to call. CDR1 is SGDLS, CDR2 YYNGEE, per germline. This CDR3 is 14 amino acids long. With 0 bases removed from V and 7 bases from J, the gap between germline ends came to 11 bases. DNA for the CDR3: TGTGCCAGCAGCGTAGAAATCAGGAAACAGCCCCAGCATTTT. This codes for CASSVEIRKQPQHF.

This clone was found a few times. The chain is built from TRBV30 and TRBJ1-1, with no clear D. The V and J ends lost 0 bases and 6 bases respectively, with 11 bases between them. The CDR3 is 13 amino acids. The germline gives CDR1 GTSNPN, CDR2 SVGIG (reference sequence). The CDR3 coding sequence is TGTGCCTGGAGTGTTGACCAGAGGGCTGAAGCTTTCTTT. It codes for CAWSVDQRAEAFF.

CDR3 bases: TGTGCCAGCAGTTTTAGGGGTTACGAGCAGTACTTC. Encoded protein: CASSFRGYEQYF. The rearrangement uses TRBV28 and TRBJ2-7, with D perhaps TRBD1 (5 bases). This CDR3 is built from 12 residues. Per germline, CDR1 MDHEN and CDR2 SYDVKM. V lost 3 bases and J lost 4, with 7 bases in between. Full variable domain (outside the CDR3, taken from reference TRBV28 and TRBJ2-7): DVKVTQSSRYLVKRTGEKVFLECVQDMDHENMFWYRQDPGLGLRLIYFSYDVKMKEKGDIPEGYSVSREKKERFSLILESASTNQTSMYLCASSFRGYEQYFGPGTRLTVT.

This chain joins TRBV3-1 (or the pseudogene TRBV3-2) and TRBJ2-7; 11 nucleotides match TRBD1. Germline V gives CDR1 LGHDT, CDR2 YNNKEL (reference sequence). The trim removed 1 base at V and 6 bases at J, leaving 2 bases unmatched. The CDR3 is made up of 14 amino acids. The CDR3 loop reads CASSQGTGGSEQYF. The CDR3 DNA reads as TGTGCCAGCAGCCAAGGGACAGGGGGCAGCGAGCAGTACTTC.

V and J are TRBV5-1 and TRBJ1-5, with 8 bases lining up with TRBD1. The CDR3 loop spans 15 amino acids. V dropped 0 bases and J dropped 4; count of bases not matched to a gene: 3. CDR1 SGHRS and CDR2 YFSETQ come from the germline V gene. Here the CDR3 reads CASSLDTGGNQPQHF. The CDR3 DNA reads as TGCGCCAGCAGCTTGGATACAGGGGGGAATCAGCCCCAGCATTTT.

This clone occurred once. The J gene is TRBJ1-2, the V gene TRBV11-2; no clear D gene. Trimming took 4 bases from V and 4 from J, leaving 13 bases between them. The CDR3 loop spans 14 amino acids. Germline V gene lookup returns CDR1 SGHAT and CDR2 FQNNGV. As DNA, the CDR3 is TGTGCCAGCAGCTCGACAAGGTTTTTCTATGGCTACACCTTC. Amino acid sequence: CASSSTRFFYGYTF.

In DNA form, the CDR3 reads TGTGCCAGCAGCCAATCGATGGGCGATACGCAGTATTTT. It encodes CASSQSMGDTQYF. This chain joins TRBV14 and TRBJ2-3; D unresolved. The CDR3 spans 13 residues. Germline V CDR1 and CDR2: SGHDN, FVKESK. The V end was cut by 2 bases, the J end by 6 bases, with 9 bases between.

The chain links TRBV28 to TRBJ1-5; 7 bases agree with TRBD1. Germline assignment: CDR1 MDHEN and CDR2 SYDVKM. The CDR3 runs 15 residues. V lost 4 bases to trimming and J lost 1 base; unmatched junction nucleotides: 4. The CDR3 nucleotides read TGTGCCAGCAGTTCTCCACAGGGGAGCAATCAGCCCCAGCATTTT. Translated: CASSSPQGSNQPQHF. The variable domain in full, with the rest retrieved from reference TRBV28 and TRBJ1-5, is DVKVTQSSRYLVKRTGEKVFLECVQDMDHENMFWYRQDPGLGLRLIYFSYDVKMKEKGDIPEGYSVSREKKERFSLILESASTNQTSMYLCASSSPQGSNQPQHFGDGTRLSIL.

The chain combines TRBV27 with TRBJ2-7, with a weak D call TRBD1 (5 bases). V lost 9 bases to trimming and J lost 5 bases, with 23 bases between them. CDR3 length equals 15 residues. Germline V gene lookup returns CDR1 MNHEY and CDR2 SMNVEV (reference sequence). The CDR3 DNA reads TGTGCCAGTAGGTTAATTGACAGTGGGCTTGACGAGCAGTACTTC. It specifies CASRLIDSGLDEQYF.

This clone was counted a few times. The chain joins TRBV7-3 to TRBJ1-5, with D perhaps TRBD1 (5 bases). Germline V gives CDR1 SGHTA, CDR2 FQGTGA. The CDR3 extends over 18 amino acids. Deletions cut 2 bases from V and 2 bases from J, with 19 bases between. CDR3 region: CASSLYRSHSRGNQPQHF. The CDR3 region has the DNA TGTGCCAGCAGCTTATACAGGAGCCACTCTAGAGGCAATCAGCCCCAGCATTTT.

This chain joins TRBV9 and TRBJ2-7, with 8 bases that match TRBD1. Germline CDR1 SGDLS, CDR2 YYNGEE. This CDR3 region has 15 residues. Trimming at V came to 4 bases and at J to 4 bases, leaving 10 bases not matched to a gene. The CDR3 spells CASSPGQGESYEQYF. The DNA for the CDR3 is TGTGCCAGCAGCCCAGGACAGGGAGAGTCTTACGAGCAGTACTTC.

CDR3 coding DNA: TGTGCCAGCAGCTTGATAGCGGGGGGTCGCACAGATACGCAGTATTTT. Translation gives CASSLIAGGRTDTQYF. The chain joins TRBV5-6 to TRBJ2-3, with 10 positions matching TRBD2. J lost 1 base, V lost 1 base, and 3 bases had no gene match. Germline assignment: CDR1 SGHDT and CDR2 YYEEEE. This CDR3 spans 16 amino acids.

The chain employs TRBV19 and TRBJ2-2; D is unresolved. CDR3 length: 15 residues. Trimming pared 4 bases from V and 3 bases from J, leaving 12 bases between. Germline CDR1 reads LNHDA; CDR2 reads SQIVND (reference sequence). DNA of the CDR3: TGTGCCAGTAGTAGACTTGGAGTTTACACCGGGGAGCTGTTTTTT. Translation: CASSRLGVYTGELFF.

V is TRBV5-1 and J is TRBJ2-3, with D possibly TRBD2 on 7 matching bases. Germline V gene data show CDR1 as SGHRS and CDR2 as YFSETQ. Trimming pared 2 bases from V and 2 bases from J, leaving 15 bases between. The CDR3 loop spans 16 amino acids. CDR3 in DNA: TGCGCCAGCAGCTTTAACGGGGGGCCATCCACAGATACGCAGTATTTT. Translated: CASSFNGGPSTDTQYF.

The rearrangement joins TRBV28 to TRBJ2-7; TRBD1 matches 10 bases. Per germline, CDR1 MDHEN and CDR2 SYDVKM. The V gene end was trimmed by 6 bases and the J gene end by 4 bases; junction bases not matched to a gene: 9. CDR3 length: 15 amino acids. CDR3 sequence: CASSSRTGGRYEQYF. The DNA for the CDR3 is TGTGCCAGCAGCTCCAGGACAGGGGGGCGTTACGAGCAGTACTTC.

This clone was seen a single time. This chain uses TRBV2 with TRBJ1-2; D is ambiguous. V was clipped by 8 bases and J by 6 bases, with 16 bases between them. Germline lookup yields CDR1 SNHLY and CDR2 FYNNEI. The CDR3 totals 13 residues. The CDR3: CASRRGGFDGYTF. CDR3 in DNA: TGTGCCAGCCGCCGGGGTGGCTTCGATGGCTACACCTTC. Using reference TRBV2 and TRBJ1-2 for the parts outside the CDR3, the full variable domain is EPEVTQTPSHQVTQMGQEVILRCVPISNHLYFYWYRQILGQKVEFLVSFYNNEISEKSEIFDDQFSVERPDGSNFTLKIRSTKLEDSAMYFCASRRGGFDGYTFGSGTRLTVV.

CDR3 amino acids: CASSLAGGTYNEQFF. The DNA of the CDR3 is TGTGCCAGCAGCTTAGCGGGGGGGACCTACAATGAGCAGTTCTTC. This rearrangement joins TRBV5-5 to TRBJ2-1; 10 bases match TRBD2. The germline V gene encodes CDR1 SGHKS and CDR2 YYEKEE (reference sequence). V gave up 2 bases and J gave up 2 bases; unmatched junction bases: 1. This CDR3 is built from 15 residues. Full variable domain (outside the CDR3, taken from reference TRBV5-5 and TRBJ2-1): DAGVTQSPTHLIKTRGQQVTLRCSPISGHKSVSWYQQVLGQGPQFIFQYYEKEERGRGNFPDRFSARQFPNYSSELNVNALLLGDSALYLCASSLAGGTYNEQFFGPGTRLTVL.

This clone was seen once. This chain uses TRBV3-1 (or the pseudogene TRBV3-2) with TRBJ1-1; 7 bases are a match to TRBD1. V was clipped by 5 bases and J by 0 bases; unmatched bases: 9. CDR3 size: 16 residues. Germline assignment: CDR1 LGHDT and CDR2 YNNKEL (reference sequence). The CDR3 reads CASSSTGQLMNTEAFF. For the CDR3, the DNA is TGTGCCAGCAGCTCCACGGGACAGCTAATGAACACTGAAGCTTTCTTT.

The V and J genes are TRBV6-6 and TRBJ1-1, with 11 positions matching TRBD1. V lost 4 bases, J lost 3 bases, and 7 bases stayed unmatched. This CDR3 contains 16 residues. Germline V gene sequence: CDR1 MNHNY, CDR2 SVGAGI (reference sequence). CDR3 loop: CASSSWTGGFDTEAFF. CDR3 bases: TGTGCCAGCAGTTCCTGGACAGGGGGCTTCGACACTGAAGCTTTCTTT.

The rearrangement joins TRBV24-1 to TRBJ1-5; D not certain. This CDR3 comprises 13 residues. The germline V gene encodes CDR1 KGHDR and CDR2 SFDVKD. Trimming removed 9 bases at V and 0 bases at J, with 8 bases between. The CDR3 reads CATSRSSNQPQHF. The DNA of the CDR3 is TGTGCCACCTCGAGGAGTAGCAATCAGCCCCAGCATTTT.

The CDR3 sequence: CAWSVSGGYGYTF. The CDR3 DNA reads TGTGCCTGGAGTGTAAGCGGTGGGTATGGCTACACCTTC. The J gene is TRBJ1-2, the V gene TRBV30; D unresolved. The CDR3 covers 13 residues. The germline V gene encodes CDR1 GTSNPN and CDR2 SVGIG (reference sequence). Trimming pared 0 bases from V and 5 bases from J, leaving 10 bases between.

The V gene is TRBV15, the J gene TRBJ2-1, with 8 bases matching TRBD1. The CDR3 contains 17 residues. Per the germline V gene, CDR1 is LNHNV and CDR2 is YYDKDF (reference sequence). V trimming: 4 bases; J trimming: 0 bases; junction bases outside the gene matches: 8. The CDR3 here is CATSKRQGSSSYNEQFF. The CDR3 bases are TGTGCCACCAGCAAACGACAGGGGTCGAGCTCCTACAATGAGCAGTTCTTC.

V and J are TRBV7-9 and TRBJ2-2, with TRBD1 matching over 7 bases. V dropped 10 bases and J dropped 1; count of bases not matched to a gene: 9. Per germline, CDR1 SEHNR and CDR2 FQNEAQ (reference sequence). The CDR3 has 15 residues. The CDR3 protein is CAILLTGLNTGELFF. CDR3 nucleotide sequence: TGTGCCATCCTACTGACAGGGCTGAACACCGGGGAGCTGTTTTTT. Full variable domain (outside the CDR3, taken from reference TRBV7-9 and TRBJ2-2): DTGVSQNPRHKITKRGQNVTFRCDPISEHNRLYWYRQTLGQGPEFLTYFQNEAQLEKSRLLSDRFSAERPKGSFSTLEIQRTEQGDSAMYLCAILLTGLNTGELFFGEGSRLTVL.

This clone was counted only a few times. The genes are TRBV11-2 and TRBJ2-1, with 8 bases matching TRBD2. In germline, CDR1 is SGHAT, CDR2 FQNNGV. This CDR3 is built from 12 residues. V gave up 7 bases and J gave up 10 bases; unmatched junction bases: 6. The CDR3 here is CASNRQRGEQFF. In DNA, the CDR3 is TGTGCCAGCAACAGGCAGCGGGGGGAGCAGTTCTTC.

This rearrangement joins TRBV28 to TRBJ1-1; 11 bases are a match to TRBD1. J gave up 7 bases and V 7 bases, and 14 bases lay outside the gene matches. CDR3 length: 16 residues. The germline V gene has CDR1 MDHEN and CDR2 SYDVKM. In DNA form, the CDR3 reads TGTGCCAGCATCCATGGGGACAGGGGGGTTCTTGGTGAAGCTTTCTTT. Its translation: CASIHGDRGVLGEAFF.

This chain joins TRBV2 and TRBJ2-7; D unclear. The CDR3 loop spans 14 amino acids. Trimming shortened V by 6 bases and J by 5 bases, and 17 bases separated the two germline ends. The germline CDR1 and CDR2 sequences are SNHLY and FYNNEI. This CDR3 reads CASRPRSPSHEQYF. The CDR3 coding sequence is TGTGCCAGCAGGCCCCGTTCCCCGAGCCACGAGCAGTACTTC.